The present TCR beta chain was sequenced within a study of prognosis after radiotherapy for stage I lung cancer. For the study at large: Radiotherapy took the form of SBRT (3 to 5 fractions) with a biologically effective dose of at least 100 Gy. No patient was treated with concurrent therapy while undergoing stereotactic body radiotherapy.

Germline V gives CDR1 DFQATT, CDR2 SNEGSKA (reference sequence). V lost 5 bases, J lost 1 base, and 13 bases lay in between. The CDR3 runs 14 residues. This clonotype showed up many times. CDR3 of TCR beta was amplified from genomic DNA via a two-round multiplex PCR. Primers were specific to each TRBV and TRBJ gene in first-round PCR. TCRdb reprocessed the multiplex PCR reads with MiXCR, giving one entry per CDR3 protein. The sample gives about 15,000 distinct CDR3 sequences, less than 35% of which show up once; roughly 25% is in the top ten. The clonotype comes from a donor aged 50 or older with non-small cell lung cancer. J is TRBJ2-3 and V is TRBV20-1, with a tentative D call TRBD1 (5 bases). The source was PBMCs, collected before or after stereotactic body radiation therapy (not recorded which). CDR3: CSAPDILGTDTQYF. The DNA for the CDR3 is TGCAGTGCTCCGGACATCCTTGGCACAGATACGCAGTATTTT.